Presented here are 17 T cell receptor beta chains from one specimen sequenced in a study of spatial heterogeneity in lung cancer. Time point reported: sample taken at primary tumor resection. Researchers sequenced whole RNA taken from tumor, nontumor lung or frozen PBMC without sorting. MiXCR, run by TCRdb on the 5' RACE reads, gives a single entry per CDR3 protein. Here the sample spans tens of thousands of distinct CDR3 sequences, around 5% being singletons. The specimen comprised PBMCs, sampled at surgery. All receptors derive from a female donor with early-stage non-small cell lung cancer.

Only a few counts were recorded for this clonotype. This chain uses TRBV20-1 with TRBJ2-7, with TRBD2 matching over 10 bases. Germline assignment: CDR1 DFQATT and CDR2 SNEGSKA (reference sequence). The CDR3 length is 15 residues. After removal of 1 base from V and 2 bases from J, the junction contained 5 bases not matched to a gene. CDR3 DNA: TGCAGTGCTAGAGCCTTTCTAGCGGGAGCCTACGAGCAGTACTTC. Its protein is CSARAFLAGAYEQYF.

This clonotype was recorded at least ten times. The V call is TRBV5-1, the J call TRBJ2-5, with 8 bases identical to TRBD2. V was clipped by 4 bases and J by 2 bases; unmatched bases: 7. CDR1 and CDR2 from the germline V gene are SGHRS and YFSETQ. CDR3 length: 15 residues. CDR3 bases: TGCGCCAGCAGCCCCAGTTTAGCGGGACAAGAGACCCAGTACTTC. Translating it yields CASSPSLAGQETQYF.

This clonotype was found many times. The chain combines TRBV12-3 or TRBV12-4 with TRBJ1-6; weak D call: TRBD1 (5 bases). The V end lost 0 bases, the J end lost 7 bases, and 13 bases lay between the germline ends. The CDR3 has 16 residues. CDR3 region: CASSLATGTLNSPLHF. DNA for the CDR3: TGTGCCAGCAGTTTAGCCACCGGGACTCTAAATTCACCCCTCCACTTT.

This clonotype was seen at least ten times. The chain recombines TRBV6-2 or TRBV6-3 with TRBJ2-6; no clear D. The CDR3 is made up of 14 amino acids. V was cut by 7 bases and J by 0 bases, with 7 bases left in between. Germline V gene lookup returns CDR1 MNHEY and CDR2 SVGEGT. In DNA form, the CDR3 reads TGTGCCAGCAACCCCCTCTCTGGGGCCAACGTCCTGACTTTC. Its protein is CASNPLSGANVLTF.

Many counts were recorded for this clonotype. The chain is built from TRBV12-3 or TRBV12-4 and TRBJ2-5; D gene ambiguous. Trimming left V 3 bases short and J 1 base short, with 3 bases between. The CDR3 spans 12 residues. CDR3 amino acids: CASSFPQETQYF. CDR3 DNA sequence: TGTGCCAGCAGTTTCCCCCAAGAGACCCAGTACTTC.

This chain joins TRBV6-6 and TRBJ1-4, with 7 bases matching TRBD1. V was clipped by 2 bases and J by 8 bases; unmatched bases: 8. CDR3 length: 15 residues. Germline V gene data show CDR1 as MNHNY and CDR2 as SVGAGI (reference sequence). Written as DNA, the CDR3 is TGTGCCAGCAGTTACACAGGGGCAGGCGGGGAAAAACTGTTTTTT. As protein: CASSYTGAGGEKLFF.

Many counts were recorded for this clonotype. CDR3 coding DNA: TGCGCCAGCAGCTTGTTCGGGACTAGCGGGACCGGAGATACGCAGTATTTT. Its translation: CASSLFGTSGTGDTQYF. The chain uses TRBV5-1 and TRBJ2-3, with 13 nucleotides matching TRBD2. V was clipped by 1 base and J by 5 bases; unmatched bases: 7. CDR1 and CDR2 (germline): SGHRS, YFSETQ. The CDR3 consists of 17 residues.

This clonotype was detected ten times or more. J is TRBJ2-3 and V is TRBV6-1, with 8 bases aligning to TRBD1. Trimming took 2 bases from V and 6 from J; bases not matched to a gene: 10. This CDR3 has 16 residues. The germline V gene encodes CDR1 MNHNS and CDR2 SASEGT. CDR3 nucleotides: TGTGCCAGCAGTGAAATGACAGGGGCGCCAAGGGATACGCAGTATTTT. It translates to CASSEMTGAPRDTQYF.

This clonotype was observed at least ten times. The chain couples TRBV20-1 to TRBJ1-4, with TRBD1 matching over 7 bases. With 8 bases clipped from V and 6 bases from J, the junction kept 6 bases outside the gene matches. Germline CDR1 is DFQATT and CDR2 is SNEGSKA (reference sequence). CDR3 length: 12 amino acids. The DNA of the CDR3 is TGCAGTATAGGGGGGACAGATGAAAAACTGTTTTTT. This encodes CSIGGTDEKLFF.

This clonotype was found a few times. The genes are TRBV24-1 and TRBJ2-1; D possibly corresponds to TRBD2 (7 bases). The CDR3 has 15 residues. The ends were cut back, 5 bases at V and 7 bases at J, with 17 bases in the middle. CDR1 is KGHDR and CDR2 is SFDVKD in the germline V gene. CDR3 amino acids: CATSAAGALFNEQFF. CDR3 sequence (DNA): TGTGCCACCAGTGCCGCGGGGGCCCTGTTTAATGAGCAGTTCTTC.

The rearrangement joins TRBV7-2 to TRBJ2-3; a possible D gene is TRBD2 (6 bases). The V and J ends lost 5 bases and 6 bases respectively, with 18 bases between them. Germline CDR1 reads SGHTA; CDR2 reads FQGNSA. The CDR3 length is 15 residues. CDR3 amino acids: CASSLGTPSWDTQYF. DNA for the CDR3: TGTGCCAGCAGCCTCGGGACTCCATCCTGGGATACGCAGTATTTT.

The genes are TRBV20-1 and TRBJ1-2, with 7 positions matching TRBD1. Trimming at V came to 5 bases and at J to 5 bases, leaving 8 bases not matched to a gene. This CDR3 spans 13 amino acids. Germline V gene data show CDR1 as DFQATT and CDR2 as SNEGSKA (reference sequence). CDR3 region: CSADRDSIYGYTF. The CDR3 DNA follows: TGCAGTGCTGACCGGGACAGCATATATGGCTACACCTTC.

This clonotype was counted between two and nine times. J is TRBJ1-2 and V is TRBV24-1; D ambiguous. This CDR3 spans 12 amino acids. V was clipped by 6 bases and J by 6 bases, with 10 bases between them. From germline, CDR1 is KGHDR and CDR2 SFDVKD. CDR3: CATSLGFDGYTF. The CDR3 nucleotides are TGTGCCACCAGTTTAGGGTTTGATGGCTACACCTTC.

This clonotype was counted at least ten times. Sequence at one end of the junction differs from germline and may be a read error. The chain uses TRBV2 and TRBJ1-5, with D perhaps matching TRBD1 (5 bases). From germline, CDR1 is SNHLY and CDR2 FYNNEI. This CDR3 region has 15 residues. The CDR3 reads CASSKNGGMDQPQHF. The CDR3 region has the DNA TGTGCCAGCAGTAAGAACGGGGGAATGGATCAGCCCCAACATTTT.

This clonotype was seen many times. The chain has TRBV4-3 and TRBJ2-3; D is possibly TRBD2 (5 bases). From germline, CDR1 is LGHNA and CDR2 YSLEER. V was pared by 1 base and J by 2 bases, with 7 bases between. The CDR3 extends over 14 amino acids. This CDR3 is CASSQAGYTDTQYF. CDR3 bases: TGCGCCAGCAGCCAAGCGGGATACACAGATACGCAGTATTTT.

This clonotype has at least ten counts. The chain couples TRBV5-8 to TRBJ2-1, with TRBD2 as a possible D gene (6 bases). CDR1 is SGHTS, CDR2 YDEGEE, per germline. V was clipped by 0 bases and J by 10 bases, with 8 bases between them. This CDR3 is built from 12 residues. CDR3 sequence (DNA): TGTGCCAGCAGCTTGGCGGGGAGGGAGCAGTTCTTC. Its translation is CASSLAGREQFF.

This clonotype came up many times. CDR3 loop: CASRYRGSEAFF. In nucleotides, the CDR3 is TGTGCCAGCAGATATAGGGGGTCCGAAGCTTTCTTT. The chain links TRBV7-2 to TRBJ1-1; a possible D gene is TRBD1 (6 bases). CDR1 and CDR2 (germline): SGHTA, FQGNSA. The CDR3 sequence is 12 residues long. Trimming left V 6 bases short and J 8 bases short, with 13 bases between.